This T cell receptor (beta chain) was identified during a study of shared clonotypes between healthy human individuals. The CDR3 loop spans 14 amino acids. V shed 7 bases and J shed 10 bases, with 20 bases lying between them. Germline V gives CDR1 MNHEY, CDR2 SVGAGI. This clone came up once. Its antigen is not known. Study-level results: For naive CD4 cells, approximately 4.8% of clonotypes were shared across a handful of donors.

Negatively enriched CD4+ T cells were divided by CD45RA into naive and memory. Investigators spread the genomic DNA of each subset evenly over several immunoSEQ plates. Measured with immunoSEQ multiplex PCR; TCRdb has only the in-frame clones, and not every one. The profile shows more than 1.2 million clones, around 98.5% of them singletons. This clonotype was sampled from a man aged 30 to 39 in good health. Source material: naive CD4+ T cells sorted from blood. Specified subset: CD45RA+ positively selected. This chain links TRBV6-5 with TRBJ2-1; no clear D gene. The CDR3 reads CASTHALNGAEQFF. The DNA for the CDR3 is TGTGCCAGCACCCACGCCCTGAACGGAGCCGAGCAGTTCTTC.